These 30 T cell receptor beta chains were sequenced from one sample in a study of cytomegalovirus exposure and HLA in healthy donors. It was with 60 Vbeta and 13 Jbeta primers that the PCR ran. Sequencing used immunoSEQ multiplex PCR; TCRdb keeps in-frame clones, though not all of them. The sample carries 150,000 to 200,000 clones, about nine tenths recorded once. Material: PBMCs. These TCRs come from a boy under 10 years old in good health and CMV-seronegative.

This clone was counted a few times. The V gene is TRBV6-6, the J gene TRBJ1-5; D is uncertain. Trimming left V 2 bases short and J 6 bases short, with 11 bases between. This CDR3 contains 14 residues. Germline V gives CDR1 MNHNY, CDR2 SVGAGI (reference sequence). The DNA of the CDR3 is TGTGCCAGCAGTTACGGGGAACGGGGTCAGCCCCAGCATTTT. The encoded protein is CASSYGERGQPQHF.

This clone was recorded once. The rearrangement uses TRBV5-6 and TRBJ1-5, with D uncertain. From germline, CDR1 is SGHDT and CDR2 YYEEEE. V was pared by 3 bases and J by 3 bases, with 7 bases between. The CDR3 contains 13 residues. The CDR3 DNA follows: TGTGCCAGCAGCTCTAACGTCAATCAGCCCCAGCATTTT. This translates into CASSSNVNQPQHF. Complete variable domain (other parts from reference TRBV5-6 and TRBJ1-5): DAGVTQSPTHLIKTRGQQVTLRCSPKSGHDTVSWYQQALGQGPQFIFQYYEEEERQRGNFPDRFSGHQFPNYSSELNVNALLLGDSALYLCASSSNVNQPQHFGDGTRLSIL.

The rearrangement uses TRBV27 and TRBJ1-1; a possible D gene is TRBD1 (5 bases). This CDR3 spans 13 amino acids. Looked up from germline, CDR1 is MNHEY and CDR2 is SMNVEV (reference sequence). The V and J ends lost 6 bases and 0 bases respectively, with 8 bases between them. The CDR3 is CASSLQVNTEAFF. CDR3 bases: TGTGCCAGCAGCCTACAGGTGAACACTGAAGCTTTCTTT.

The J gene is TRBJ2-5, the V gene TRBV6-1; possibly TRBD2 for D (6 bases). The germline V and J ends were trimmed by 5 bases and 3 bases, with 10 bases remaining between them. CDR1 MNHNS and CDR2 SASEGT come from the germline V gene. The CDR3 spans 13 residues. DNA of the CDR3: TGTGCCAGCAGTTGGTCGGGGGAAGAGACCCAGTACTTC. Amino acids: CASSWSGEETQYF.

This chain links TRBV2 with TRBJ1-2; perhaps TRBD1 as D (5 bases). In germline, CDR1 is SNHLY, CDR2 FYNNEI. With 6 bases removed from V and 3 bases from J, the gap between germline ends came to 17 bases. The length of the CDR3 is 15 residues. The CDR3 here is CASSGPQGIDYGYTF. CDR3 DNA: TGTGCCAGCAGCGGTCCTCAGGGAATCGACTATGGCTACACCTTC. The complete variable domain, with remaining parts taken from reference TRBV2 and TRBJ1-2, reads EPEVTQTPSHQVTQMGQEVILRCVPISNHLYFYWYRQILGQKVEFLVSFYNNEISEKSEIFDDQFSVERPDGSNFTLKIRSTKLEDSAMYFCASSGPQGIDYGYTFGSGTRLTVV.

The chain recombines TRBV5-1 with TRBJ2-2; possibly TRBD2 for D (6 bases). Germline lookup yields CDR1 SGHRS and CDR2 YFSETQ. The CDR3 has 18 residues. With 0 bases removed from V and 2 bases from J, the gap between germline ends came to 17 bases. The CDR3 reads CASSLVSGGETNTGELFF. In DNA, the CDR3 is TGCGCCAGCAGCTTGGTGTCCGGGGGTGAAACTAACACCGGGGAGCTGTTTTTT.

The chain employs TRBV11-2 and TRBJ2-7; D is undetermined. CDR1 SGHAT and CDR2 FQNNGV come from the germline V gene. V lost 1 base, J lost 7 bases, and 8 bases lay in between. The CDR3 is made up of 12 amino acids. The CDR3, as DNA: TGTGCCAGCAGCTTAGTAGGAGTGGAGCAGTACTTC. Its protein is CASSLVGVEQYF.

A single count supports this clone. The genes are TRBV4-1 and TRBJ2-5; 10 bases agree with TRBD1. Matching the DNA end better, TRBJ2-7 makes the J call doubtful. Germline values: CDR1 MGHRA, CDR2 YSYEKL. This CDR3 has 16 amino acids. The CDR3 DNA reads TGCGCCAGCAGACAATCGGGCGGGACAGGGGCTTACGAGCAGTACTTC. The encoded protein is CASRQSGGTGAYEQYF.

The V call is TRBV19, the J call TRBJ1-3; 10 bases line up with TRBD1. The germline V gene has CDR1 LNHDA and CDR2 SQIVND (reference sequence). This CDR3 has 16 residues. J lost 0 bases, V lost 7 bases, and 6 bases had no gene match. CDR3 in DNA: TGTGCCAGTACCTGGCGGACAGGGGGCTCTGGAAACACCATATATTTT. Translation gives CASTWRTGGSGNTIYF.

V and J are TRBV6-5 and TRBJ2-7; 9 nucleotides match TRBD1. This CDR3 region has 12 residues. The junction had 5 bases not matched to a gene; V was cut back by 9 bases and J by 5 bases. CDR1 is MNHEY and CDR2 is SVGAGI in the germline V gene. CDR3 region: CASWDRVHEQYF. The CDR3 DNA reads TGTGCCAGTTGGGACAGGGTCCACGAGCAGTACTTC.

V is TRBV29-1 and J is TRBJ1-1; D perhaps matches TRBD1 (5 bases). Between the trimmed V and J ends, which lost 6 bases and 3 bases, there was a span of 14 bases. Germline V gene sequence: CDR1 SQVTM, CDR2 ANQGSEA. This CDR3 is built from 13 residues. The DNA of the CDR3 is TGCAGCGTGTCGAAGTCGGGGGACACTGAAGCTTTCTTT. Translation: CSVSKSGDTEAFF.

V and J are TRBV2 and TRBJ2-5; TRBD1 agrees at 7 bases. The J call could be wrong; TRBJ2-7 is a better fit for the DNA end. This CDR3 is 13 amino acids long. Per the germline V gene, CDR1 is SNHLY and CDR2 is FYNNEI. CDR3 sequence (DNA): TGTGCCAGCAGTTATGACAGGGCCTCCGAGCAGTACTTC. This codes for CASSYDRASEQYF.

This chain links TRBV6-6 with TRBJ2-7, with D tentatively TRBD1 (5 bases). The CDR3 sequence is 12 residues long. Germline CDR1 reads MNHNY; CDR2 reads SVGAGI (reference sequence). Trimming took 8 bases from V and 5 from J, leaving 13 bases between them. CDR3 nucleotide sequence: TGTGCCAGCGCCCCAGCCAGGGACGAGCAGTACTTC. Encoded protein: CASAPARDEQYF.

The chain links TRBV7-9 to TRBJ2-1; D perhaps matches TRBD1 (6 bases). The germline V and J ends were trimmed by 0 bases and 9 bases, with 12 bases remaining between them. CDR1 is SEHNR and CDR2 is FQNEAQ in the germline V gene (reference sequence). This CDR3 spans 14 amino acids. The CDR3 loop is CASSLAYGGLEQFF. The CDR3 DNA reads TGTGCCAGCAGCTTAGCGTATGGGGGCCTTGAGCAGTTCTTC. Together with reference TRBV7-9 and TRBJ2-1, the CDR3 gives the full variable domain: DTGVSQNPRHKITKRGQNVTFRCDPISEHNRLYWYRQTLGQGPEFLTYFQNEAQLEKSRLLSDRFSAERPKGSFSTLEIQRTEQGDSAMYLCASSLAYGGLEQFFGPGTRLTVL.

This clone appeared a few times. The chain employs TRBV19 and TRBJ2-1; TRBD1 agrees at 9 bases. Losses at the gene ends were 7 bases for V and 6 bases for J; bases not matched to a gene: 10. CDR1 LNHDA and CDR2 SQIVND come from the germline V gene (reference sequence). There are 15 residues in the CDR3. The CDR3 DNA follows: TGTGCCAGTACGTGGGGCGGGACAGGGTCCAATGAGCAGTTCTTC. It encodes CASTWGGTGSNEQFF.

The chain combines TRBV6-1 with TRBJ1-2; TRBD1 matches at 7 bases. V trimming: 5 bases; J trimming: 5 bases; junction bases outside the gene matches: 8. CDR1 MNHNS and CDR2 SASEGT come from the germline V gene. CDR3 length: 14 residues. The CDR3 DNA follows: TGTGCCAGCAGTTCCCCCGGGACAGAATATGGCTACACCTTC. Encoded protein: CASSSPGTEYGYTF.

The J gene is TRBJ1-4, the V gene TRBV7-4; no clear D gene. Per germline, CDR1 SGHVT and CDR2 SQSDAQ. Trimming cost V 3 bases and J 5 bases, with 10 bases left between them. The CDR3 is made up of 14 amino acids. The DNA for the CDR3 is TGTGCCAGCAGCTTTTTCGGTCAAAATGAAAAACTGTTTTTT. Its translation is CASSFFGQNEKLFF.

The CDR3 reads CGPGLADYNEQFF. DNA of the CDR3: TGCGGTCCGGGACTAGCGGACTACAATGAGCAGTTCTTC. The V call is TRBV10-2, the J call TRBJ2-1, with 11 bases that match TRBD2. This CDR3 comprises 13 residues. The V gene's germline CDR1 is WSHSY and CDR2 SAAADI.

In DNA form, the CDR3 reads TGTGCCAGCAGCCGGACTCAAGAGACCCAGTACTTC. It specifies CASSRTQETQYF. This chain links TRBV6-1 with TRBJ2-5; possibly TRBD2 for D (5 bases). CDR1 and CDR2 (germline): MNHNS, SASEGT. The V end was cut by 6 bases, the J end by 2 bases, with 7 bases between. The CDR3 length is 12 residues.

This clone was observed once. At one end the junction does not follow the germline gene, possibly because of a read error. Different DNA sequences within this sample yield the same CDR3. In nucleotides, the CDR3 is TGTGCCAGCAGCATATCCAGGGGCAACCCCAATAATTCCCCCCTCCACTTT. This encodes CASSISRGNPNNSPLHF. The J gene is TRBJ1-6, the V gene TRBV5-4; perhaps TRBD1 as D (6 bases). This CDR3 is built from 17 residues. Per the germline V gene, CDR1 is SGHNT and CDR2 is YYREEE (reference sequence).

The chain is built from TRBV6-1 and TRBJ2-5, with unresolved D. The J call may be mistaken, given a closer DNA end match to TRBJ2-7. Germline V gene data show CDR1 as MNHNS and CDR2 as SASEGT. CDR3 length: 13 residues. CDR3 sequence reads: CASSETGTYEQYF. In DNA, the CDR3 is TGTGCCAGCAGTGAGACGGGTACCTACGAGCAGTACTTC.

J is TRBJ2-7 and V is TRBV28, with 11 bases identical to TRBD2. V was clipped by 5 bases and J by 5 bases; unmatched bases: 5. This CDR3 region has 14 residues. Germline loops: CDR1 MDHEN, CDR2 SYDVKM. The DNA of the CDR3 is TGTGCCAGCAGTGCACTAGCGGGAGAGGACGAGCAGTACTTC. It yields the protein CASSALAGEDEQYF.

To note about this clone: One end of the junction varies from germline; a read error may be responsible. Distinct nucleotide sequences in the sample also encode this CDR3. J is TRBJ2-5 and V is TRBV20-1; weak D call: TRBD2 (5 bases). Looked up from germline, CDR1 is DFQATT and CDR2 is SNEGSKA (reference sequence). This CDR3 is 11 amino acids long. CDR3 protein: CSARDRETQYF. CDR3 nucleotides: TGCAGTGCTAGAGATAGGGAGACTCAGTACTTC.

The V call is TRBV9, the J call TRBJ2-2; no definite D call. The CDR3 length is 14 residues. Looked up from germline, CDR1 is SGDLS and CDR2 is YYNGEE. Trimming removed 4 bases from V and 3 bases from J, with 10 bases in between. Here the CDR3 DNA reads TGTGCCAGCAGCCCCTACTTGGACACCGGGGAGCTGTTTTTT. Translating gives CASSPYLDTGELFF.

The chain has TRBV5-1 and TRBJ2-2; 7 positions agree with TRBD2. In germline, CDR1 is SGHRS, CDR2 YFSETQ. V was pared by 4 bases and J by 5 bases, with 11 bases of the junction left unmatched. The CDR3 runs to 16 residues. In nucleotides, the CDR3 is TGCGCCAGCAGCGACGACTCCGGGACTAAGACCGGGGAGCTGTTTTTT. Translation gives CASSDDSGTKTGELFF. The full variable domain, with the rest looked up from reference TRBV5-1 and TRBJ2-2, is KAGVTQTPRYLIKTRGQQVTLSCSPISGHRSVSWYQQTPGQGLQFLFEYFSETQRNKGNFPGRFSGRQFSNSRSEMNVSTLELGDSALYLCASSDDSGTKTGELFFGEGSRLTVL.

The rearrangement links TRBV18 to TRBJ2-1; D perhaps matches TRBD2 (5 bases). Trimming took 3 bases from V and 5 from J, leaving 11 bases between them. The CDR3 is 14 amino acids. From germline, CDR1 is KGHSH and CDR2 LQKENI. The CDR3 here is CASSPLSRDNEQFF. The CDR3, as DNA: TGTGCCAGCTCACCCCTGTCGAGGGACAATGAGCAGTTCTTC.

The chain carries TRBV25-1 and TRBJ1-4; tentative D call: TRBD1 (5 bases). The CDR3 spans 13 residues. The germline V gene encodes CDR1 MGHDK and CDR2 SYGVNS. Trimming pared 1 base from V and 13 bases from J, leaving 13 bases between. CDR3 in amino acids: CASSEFSWGGLFF. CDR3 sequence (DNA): TGTGCCAGCAGTGAATTTAGTTGGGGGGGACTGTTTTTT.

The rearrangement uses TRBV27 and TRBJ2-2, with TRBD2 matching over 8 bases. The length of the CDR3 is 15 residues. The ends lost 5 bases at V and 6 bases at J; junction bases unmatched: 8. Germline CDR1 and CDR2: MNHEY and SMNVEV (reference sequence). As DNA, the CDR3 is TGTGCCAGCAGTCCCCCGGGACTAGTTCCCGGGGAGCTGTTTTTT. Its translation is CASSPPGLVPGELFF.

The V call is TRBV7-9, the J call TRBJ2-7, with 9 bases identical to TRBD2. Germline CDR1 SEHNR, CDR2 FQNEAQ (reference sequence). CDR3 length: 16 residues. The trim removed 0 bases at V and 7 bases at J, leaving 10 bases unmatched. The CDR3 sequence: CASSLALRGGAQEQYF. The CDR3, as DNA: TGTGCCAGCAGCTTAGCGCTCCGCGGGGGGGCGCAGGAGCAGTACTTC.

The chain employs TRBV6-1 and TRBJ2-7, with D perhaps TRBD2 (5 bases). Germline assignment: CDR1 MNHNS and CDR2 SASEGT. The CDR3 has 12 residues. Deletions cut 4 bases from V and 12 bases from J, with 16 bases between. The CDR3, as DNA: TGTGCCAGCAGTGCCCCCGGACTTAAGGGGTACTTC. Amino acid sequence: CASSAPGLKGYF.